This T cell receptor (beta chain) was identified during a study of blood T cell repertoires in COVID-19. Study summary: The United States, Italy and Spain were the sources of the acute and convalescent COVID-19 samples.

The CDR3 covers 14 residues. Trimming stripped 2 bases from V and 8 bases from J, with 15 bases between. Germline loops: CDR1 MDHEN, CDR2 SYDVKM. The repertoire was sequenced with immunoSEQ multiplex PCR; TCRdb's copy has only in-frame clones and lacks some. The data contain some 150,000 clones, 80% to 85% of them singletons. The chain recombines TRBV28 with TRBJ1-2, with TRBD1 as a possible D gene (5 bases). The sequence was collected from an older woman with active or convalescent COVID-19. The specimen was peripheral blood. The chain's CDR3 is CASSLVGGRDGYTF. The CDR3 coding sequence is TGTGCCAGCAGTTTAGTCGGGGGAAGGGACGGCTACACCTTC.